This T cell receptor beta chain was profiled in a study of blood T cell repertoires in COVID-19. At the level of the study: COVID-19 samples collected from the United States, Italy and Spain covered acute and convalescent phases. T cells, B-cell-depleted T cells, or PBMCs provided the cDNA or gDNA that served as material.

CDR1 is SGHVS and CDR2 is FQNEAQ in the germline V gene. CDR3 length equals 13 residues. V was shortened by 3 bases and J by 3 bases, with 8 bases between the two germline ends. Method: immunoSEQ multiplex PCR; TCRdb's copy keeps in-frame clones and lacks some. The data hold 190,000 or so clones, with approximately 80% observed a single time. Sequencing was performed on PBMCs or T cells enriched from blood (not recorded which). The chain uses TRBV7-8 and TRBJ1-2; maybe TRBD1 (6 bases). This receptor was obtained from a man aged 35 to 55 who had recovered from COVID-19. The CDR3 protein is CASSFGQHYGYTF. The CDR3 nucleotides are TGTGCCAGCAGCTTTGGACAGCACTATGGCTACACCTTC.